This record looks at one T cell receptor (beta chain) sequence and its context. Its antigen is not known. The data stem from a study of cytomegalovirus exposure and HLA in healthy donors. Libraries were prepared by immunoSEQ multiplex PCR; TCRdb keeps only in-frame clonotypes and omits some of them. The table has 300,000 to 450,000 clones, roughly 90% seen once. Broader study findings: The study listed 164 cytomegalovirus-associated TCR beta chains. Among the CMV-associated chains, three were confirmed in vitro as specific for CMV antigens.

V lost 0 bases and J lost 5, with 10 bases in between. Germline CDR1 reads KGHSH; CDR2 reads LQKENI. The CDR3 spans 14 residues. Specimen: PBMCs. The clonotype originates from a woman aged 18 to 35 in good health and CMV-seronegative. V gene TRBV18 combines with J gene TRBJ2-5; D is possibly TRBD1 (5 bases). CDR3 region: CASSPPRGRETQYF. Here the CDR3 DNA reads TGTGCCAGCTCACCACCAAGGGGCAGGGAGACCCAGTACTTC.